The clone carrying this T cell receptor (beta chain) occurred a few times. Germline V CDR1 and CDR2: KGHDR, SFDVKD. Trimming shortened V by 4 bases and J by 2 bases, and 23 bases separated the two germline ends. The CDR3 runs 19 residues. Next came a second PCR, run for 7 to 11 cycles, which used a sample-barcoded 5' primer along with a J-beta primer mix. MiXCR, applied by TCRdb to the 5' RACE reads, yields one record per CDR3 protein. The repertoire holds around 800,000 distinct CDR3 sequences, with approximately 48% as singletons. This specimen comes from a study of blood T cells in healthy people across ages.

The receptor was isolated from a man between 60 and 75 years old in good health. V and J are TRBV24-1 and TRBJ2-1; perhaps TRBD2 as D (5 bases). The material sequenced was blood. The CDR3 nucleotides are TGTGCCACCAGTGACTCGGGGTTCAGCGAGGATCGCACCTACAATGAGCAGTTCTTC. Translation: CATSDSGFSEDRTYNEQFF.